Presented here are 32 T cell receptor beta chains from one specimen sequenced in a study of human T cells and chemical hapten exposure. TCRdb re-derived calls from the RACE reads in MiXCR, one entry per CDR3 protein. The sample carries under 90,000 distinct CDR3 sequences, around 8.7% recorded once. Time point defined: healthy volunteer bleed at 6 weeks. Blood, whole and unfractionated, served as the source for total RNA extraction. The source material was whole blood. Receptors were obtained from a male donor in good health. Some clones in this sample may be carry-over from other donors' samples.

V and J are TRBV12-3 or TRBV12-4 and TRBJ1-1; no clear D gene. The CDR3 has 17 residues. The V and J ends lost 8 bases and 2 bases respectively, with 24 bases between them. This CDR3 is CASLNLPLGPVNTEAFF. CDR3 coding DNA: TGTGCCAGCCTGAATCTCCCTCTTGGGCCTGTAAACACTGAAGCTTTCTTT.

The rearrangement links TRBV9 to TRBJ2-7; possible D gene TRBD1, 6 bases. This CDR3 has 14 amino acids. Trimming removed 3 bases from V and 4 bases from J, with 14 bases in between. Germline loops: CDR1 SGDLS, CDR2 YYNGEE. The CDR3 loop reads CASSGGTSVYEQYF. CDR3 nucleotide sequence: TGTGCCAGCAGCGGAGGGACATCCGTTTACGAGCAGTACTTC.

The rearrangement joins TRBV6-6 to TRBJ1-6; D gene unclear. V dropped 8 bases and J dropped 12 bases, with 5 bases sitting between them. Germline assignment: CDR1 MNHNY and CDR2 SVGAGI (reference sequence). The CDR3 loop spans 9 amino acids. The CDR3 loop reads CASGVPLHF. CDR3 coding DNA: TGTGCCAGCGGTGTACCCCTCCACTTT.

The sample holds a few counts of this clonotype. The chain recombines TRBV12-3 or TRBV12-4 with TRBJ1-5; 9 positions agree with TRBD1. The ends lost 10 bases at V and 9 bases at J; junction bases unmatched: 13. The CDR3 extends over 14 amino acids. The CDR3 sequence: CATQDGTGSLPQHF. The CDR3 DNA reads TGTGCCACCCAAGATGGGACAGGGAGTTTGCCCCAGCATTTT.

At least ten counts were recorded for this clonotype. The chain uses TRBV20-1 and TRBJ2-7; D call uncertain. Germline V lookup: CDR1 DFQATT, CDR2 SNEGSKA (reference sequence). The CDR3 consists of 13 residues. V was cut by 0 bases and J by 4 bases, with 10 bases left in between. The CDR3 nucleotides read TGCAGTGCTAGAGATGAGCAGGTTTACGAGCAGTACTTC. Amino acid sequence: CSARDEQVYEQYF.

This clonotype has a handful of counts. J is TRBJ1-3 and V is TRBV4-1; D possibly corresponds to TRBD1 (6 bases). V was shortened by 0 bases and J by 0 bases, with 6 bases between the two germline ends. The CDR3 runs 15 residues. Per germline, CDR1 MGHRA and CDR2 YSYEKL. CDR3 residues: CASSQETGSGNTIYF. The DNA of the CDR3 is TGCGCCAGCAGCCAAGAGACAGGCTCTGGAAACACCATATATTTT.

The chain employs TRBV27 and TRBJ1-2, with TRBD1 matching over 10 bases. Germline assignment: CDR1 MNHEY and CDR2 SMNVEV (reference sequence). CDR3 length equals 13 residues. The V and J ends lost 6 bases and 3 bases, in that order; junction bases with no gene match: 1. In nucleotides, the CDR3 is TGTGCCAGCAGAGGGACAGGGGACTATGGCTACACCTTC. This encodes CASRGTGDYGYTF.

This sequence joins TRBV7-2 and TRBJ2-5; TRBD2 matches at 7 bases. V shed 1 base, J shed 5 bases, and the junction held 10 bases outside the gene matches. The CDR3 is 16 amino acids. Germline V lookup: CDR1 SGHTA, CDR2 FQGNSA. CDR3 residues: CASSLESWGGAETQYF. In DNA form, the CDR3 reads TGTGCCAGCAGCTTAGAGTCATGGGGGGGAGCGGAGACCCAGTACTTC. Full variable domain (missing parts from reference TRBV7-2 and TRBJ2-5): GAGVSQSPSNKVTEKGKDVELRCDPISGHTALYWYRQSLGQGLEFLIYFQGNSAPDKSGLPSDRFSAERTGGSVSTLTIQRTQQEDSAVYLCASSLESWGGAETQYFGPGTRLLVL.

This clonotype was detected only a few times. This chain connects TRBV20-1 to TRBJ1-5; 7 positions match TRBD1. CDR3 size: 17 residues. Germline V gives CDR1 DFQATT, CDR2 SNEGSKA (reference sequence). V gave up 2 bases and J gave up 5 bases; unmatched junction bases: 15. The CDR3 nucleotides are TGCAGTGCTAGACCTCCTATGGCAGACAGGGTCCATCAGCCCCAGCATTTT. Protein: CSARPPMADRVHQPQHF.

This clonotype was recorded a few times. V is TRBV15 and J is TRBJ2-3; 9 bases are a match to TRBD2. V gave up 9 bases and J gave up 2 bases; unmatched junction bases: 9. The germline CDR1 and CDR2 sequences are LNHNV and YYDKDF (reference sequence). CDR3 size: 15 residues. CDR3 region: CATGTGTSSTDTQYF. The CDR3 coding sequence is TGTGCCACAGGGACCGGGACTAGCTCCACAGATACGCAGTATTTT.

This clonotype was seen repeatedly, ten times or more. This chain joins TRBV3-1 and TRBJ1-5; D call uncertain. This CDR3 comprises 14 residues. Germline values: CDR1 LGHDT, CDR2 YNNKEL (reference sequence). The germline V and J ends were trimmed by 1 base and 2 bases, with 6 bases remaining between them. The CDR3 protein is CASSQAGGNQPQHF. CDR3 in DNA: TGTGCCAGCAGCCAAGCCGGGGGCAATCAGCCCCAGCATTTT.

There are a few counts of this clonotype. This sequence joins TRBV11-2 and TRBJ2-6, with TRBD1 identical over 7 bases. V trimming: 6 bases; J trimming: 0 bases; junction bases outside the gene matches: 8. The germline CDR1 and CDR2 sequences are SGHAT and FQNNGV. CDR3 length equals 17 residues. The CDR3 sequence is CASRMTGFDSGANVLTF. CDR3 DNA: TGTGCCAGCAGGATGACAGGGTTCGACTCTGGGGCCAACGTCCTGACTTTC. Full variable domain (missing parts from reference TRBV11-2 and TRBJ2-6): EAGVAQSPRYKIIEKRQSVAFWCNPISGHATLYWYQQILGQGPKLLIQFQNNGVVDDSQLPKDRFSAERLKGVDSTLKIQPAKLEDSAVYLCASRMTGFDSGANVLTFGAGSRLTVL.

Many counts were recorded for this clonotype. The chain is built from TRBV27 and TRBJ1-2; no firm D call. V was pared by 0 bases and J by 3 bases, with 8 bases between. The CDR3 sequence is 14 residues long. Germline V gene data show CDR1 as MNHEY and CDR2 as SMNVEV (reference sequence). CDR3 in amino acids: CASSLSSGYYGYTF. The CDR3 DNA reads as TGTGCCAGCAGTTTATCGAGCGGGTACTATGGCTACACCTTC.

The chain carries TRBV5-4 and TRBJ2-6, with D perhaps TRBD1 (5 bases). CDR3 size: 18 residues. Trimming removed 2 bases from V and 2 bases from J, with 17 bases in between. Germline CDR1 SGHNT, CDR2 YYREEE (reference sequence). The CDR3 sequence: CASSLGSTRAAGANVLTF. The CDR3, as DNA: TGTGCCAGCAGCTTAGGCTCAACCAGGGCGGCTGGGGCCAACGTCCTGACTTTC. Supplemented by reference TRBV5-4 and TRBJ2-6, the full variable domain reads ETGVTQSPTHLIKTRGQQVTLRCSSQSGHNTVSWYQQALGQGPQFIFQYYREEENGRGNFPPRFSGLQFPNYSSELNVNALELDDSALYLCASSLGSTRAAGANVLTFGAGSRLTVL.

There are a few counts of this clonotype. The CDR3 loop reads CAISGTSGRAGEQYF. For the CDR3, the DNA is TGTGCCATCAGTGGGACTAGCGGGAGGGCCGGGGAGCAGTACTTC. The rearrangement uses TRBV10-3 and TRBJ2-7, with 15 nucleotides matching TRBD2. V was clipped by 4 bases and J by 7 bases; unmatched bases: 5. The CDR3 is 15 residues long. The germline V gene has CDR1 ENHRY and CDR2 SYGVKD.

Only a few counts were recorded for this clonotype. This chain uses TRBV29-1 with TRBJ1-1; the D is unclear. Trimming cost V 4 bases and J 1 base, with 13 bases left between them. The CDR3 spans 14 residues. Germline V gene data show CDR1 as SQVTM and CDR2 as ANQGSEA. Here the CDR3 reads CSVVGSESNTEAFF. The CDR3 DNA sequence: TGCAGCGTTGTTGGTTCTGAATCGAACACTGAAGCTTTCTTT.

The chain combines TRBV4-2 with TRBJ2-6; D is ambiguous. Germline V lookup: CDR1 LGHNA, CDR2 YNFKEQ. Between the trimmed V and J ends, which lost 1 base and 2 bases, there was a span of 15 bases. This CDR3 contains 18 residues. The CDR3 spells CASSQVSVRRTGANVLTF. CDR3 in DNA: TGTGCCAGCAGCCAAGTTTCCGTCAGGCGCACTGGGGCCAACGTCCTGACTTTC.

In this sample, this clonotype turned up many times. V usage is TRBV12-3 or TRBV12-4 and J usage is TRBJ1-1; no clear D. This CDR3 spans 15 amino acids. The V end lost 6 bases, the J end lost 1 base, and 15 bases lay between the germline ends. The CDR3, as DNA: TGTGCCAGCAGACAGAGCCAGACCGAGAACACTGAAGCTTTCTTT. Translating it yields CASRQSQTENTEAFF.

This clonotype is categorized as medium-sized. The chain recombines TRBV20-1 with TRBJ2-1, with 7 bases lining up with TRBD1. This CDR3 comprises 14 residues. V lost 1 base, J lost 4 bases, and 4 bases stayed unmatched. Germline loops: CDR1 DFQATT, CDR2 SNEGSKA (reference sequence). CDR3 coding DNA: TGCAGTGCTAGAGGCGACAGGGAGTACAATGAGCAGTTCTTC. Its protein product is CSARGDREYNEQFF.

Here the CDR3 reads CASSQVRGDRGEQFF. CDR3 nucleotide sequence: TGCGCCAGCAGCCAAGTTAGGGGGGACCGGGGAGAGCAGTTCTTC. The rearrangement joins TRBV4-3 to TRBJ2-1; D may match TRBD1 or TRBD2 (6 bases each). The CDR3 is 15 residues long. Looked up from germline, CDR1 is LGHNA and CDR2 is YSLEER. V was cut by 1 base and J by 10 bases, with 17 bases left in between.

The gene calls are TRBV7-8 and TRBJ2-3; the match to TRBD2 covers 7 bases. CDR1 and CDR2 from the germline V gene are SGHVS and FQNEAQ. Trimming cost V 3 bases and J 1 base; bases outside gene matches: 22. This CDR3 contains 21 residues. The CDR3, as DNA: TGTGCCAGCAGCTTTCCCGATGCGGGGGTCCTTGCCGCTAGCGGCACAGATACGCAGTATTTT. It translates to CASSFPDAGVLAASGTDTQYF. The whole variable domain, filled in from reference TRBV7-8 and TRBJ2-3, reads GAGVSQSPRYKVAKRGQDVALRCDPISGHVSLFWYQQALGQGPEFLTYFQNEAQLDKSGLPSDRFFAERPEGSVSTLKIQRTQQEDSAVYLCASSFPDAGVLAASGTDTQYFGPGTRLTVL.

In its sample, this clonotype was seen a few times. The chain is built from TRBV6-2 or TRBV6-3 and TRBJ2-7, with 9 bases fitting TRBD1. With V trimmed by 6 bases and J by 5 bases, 8 bases remained unmatched. CDR3 length: 14 residues. The germline V gene has CDR1 MNHEY and CDR2 SVGEGT. DNA for the CDR3: TGTGCCAGCAGCCTACAGGGGGCTCTGGACGAGCAGTACTTC. It is translated as CASSLQGALDEQYF.

This clonotype was seen more than once but under ten times. The V gene is TRBV20-1, the J gene TRBJ2-1, with 9 bases lining up with TRBD2. The ends lost 0 bases at V and 7 bases at J; junction bases unmatched: 7. The germline V gene has CDR1 DFQATT and CDR2 SNEGSKA (reference sequence). The CDR3 is made up of 15 amino acids. Here the CDR3 reads CSAREEEREVNEQFF. The CDR3 region has the DNA TGCAGTGCTAGAGAGGAGGAGCGGGAGGTAAATGAGCAGTTCTTC.

This clonotype was observed a handful of times. The chain employs TRBV24-1 and TRBJ1-5; D remains unclear. The CDR3 has 13 amino acids. Trimming cost V 4 bases and J 1 base, with 4 bases left between them. The V gene's germline CDR1 is KGHDR and CDR2 SFDVKD. The CDR3 sequence: CATSDRSNQPQHF. The CDR3 DNA follows: TGTGCCACCAGTGACAGAAGCAATCAGCCCCAGCATTTT.

The chain joins TRBV7-9 to TRBJ1-1; maybe TRBD1 (5 bases). The CDR3 spans 15 residues. Germline V gene sequence: CDR1 SEHNR, CDR2 FQNEAQ (reference sequence). Trimming stripped 5 bases from V and 6 bases from J, with 19 bases between. CDR3 sequence reads: CASSTTTAGRAEAFF. CDR3 coding DNA: TGTGCCAGCAGCACGACCACCGCAGGGAGGGCTGAAGCTTTCTTT.

This clonotype was picked up many times. The chain has TRBV5-4 and TRBJ1-1, with a weak D call TRBD1 (6 bases). Germline V gene sequence: CDR1 SGHNT, CDR2 YYREEE (reference sequence). The CDR3 covers 14 residues. Trimming pared 2 bases from V and 4 bases from J, leaving 12 bases between. The CDR3 sequence is CASSLQGPSTEAFF. The CDR3 DNA is TGTGCCAGCAGCTTACAGGGACCATCCACTGAAGCTTTCTTT.

The rearrangement uses TRBV12-3 or TRBV12-4 and TRBJ2-2; 10 positions match TRBD2. The CDR3 sequence is 20 residues long. After removal of 3 bases from V and 2 bases from J, the junction contained 15 bases not matched to a gene. CDR3 DNA: TGTGCCAGCAGTTTCAGTGCTGGCGAGCGGGGGGGACACAACACCGGGGAGCTGTTTTTT. Translated, it gives CASSFSAGERGGHNTGELFF.

The chain recombines TRBV20-1 with TRBJ2-7, with TRBD2 identical over 14 bases. Unmatched junction bases numbered 4, after V lost 6 bases and J lost 6 bases. This CDR3 is built from 13 residues. The germline gives CDR1 DFQATT, CDR2 SNEGSKA (reference sequence). The CDR3: CSAGLAGGIEQYF. The CDR3, as DNA: TGCAGTGCCGGACTAGCGGGAGGTATCGAGCAGTACTTC.

This clonotype occurred a few times. The rearrangement links TRBV20-1 to TRBJ1-4; D gene unclear. The CDR3 length is 13 residues. CDR1 DFQATT and CDR2 SNEGSKA come from the germline V gene (reference sequence). The V end lost 3 bases, the J end lost 7 bases, and 12 bases lay between the germline ends. As DNA, the CDR3 is TGCAGTGCTAGGCTTGGGTACACTGAAAAACTGTTTTTT. It encodes CSARLGYTEKLFF.

This clonotype was recorded a few times. The chain combines TRBV28 with TRBJ1-1; D gene unclear. From germline, CDR1 is MDHEN and CDR2 SYDVKM. The CDR3 has 12 amino acids. With 5 bases removed from V and 6 bases from J, the gap between germline ends came to 10 bases. The CDR3 bases are TGTGCCAGCAGTCTTAACGTAGCTGAAGCTTTCTTT. Translation gives CASSLNVAEAFF.

V and J are TRBV5-8 and TRBJ1-1; D is uncertain. CDR3 size: 12 residues. Germline values: CDR1 SGHTS, CDR2 YDEGEE. Trimming pared 5 bases from V and 7 bases from J, leaving 12 bases between. In DNA, the CDR3 is TGTGCCAGCAGTTTTCGCACCTATGAAGCTTTCTTT. This sequence encodes CASSFRTYEAFF.

The chain links TRBV29-1 to TRBJ2-7, with D uncertain. The CDR3 is made up of 10 amino acids. From germline, CDR1 is SQVTM and CDR2 ANQGSEA. Trimming removed 4 bases from V and 2 bases from J, with 3 bases in between. CDR3 loop: CSVGAYEQYF. The CDR3 nucleotides are TGCAGCGTTGGAGCCTACGAGCAGTACTTC.